Listed below are T cell receptor beta chains from one sample, sequenced in a study of response to subunit inactivated influenza vaccine. TCRdb independently ran MiXCR on the RT-PCR reads; one entry per CDR3 protein. Among hundreds of thousands of distinct CDR3 sequences listed, 11% were seen once. The same sample was also used in a study of T cells expressing NK-cell markers.

This specimen consisted of PBMCs from blood, obtained on the day of vaccination. These receptors all stem from a man aged 45 to 65 who received an inactivated influenza vaccine. The CDR3 runs from the conserved cysteine through the conserved F or W. A D gene is named only where the DNA matches it firmly. Not all rows give a size; the values are once, few, many and, for expanded clones, a class.

size | D | J | V | DNA | CDR3
once | NA | TRBJ2-7 | TRBV7-2 | TGTGCCAGCGCGAGGGACCCCGGCTCCTACGAGCAGTACTTC | CASARDPGSYEQYF
many | NA | TRBJ2-7 | TRBV5-6 | TGTGCCAGCACCATTACAACGGGACGGCCCTCCTACGAGCAGTACTTC | CASTITTGRPSYEQYF
NA | TRBD1 | TRBJ1-2 | TRBV20-1 | TGCAGTGCAACCTCCGGGACAGCGTATGGCTACACCTTC | CSATSGTAYGYTF
many | NA | TRBJ1-1 | TRBV4-1 | TGCGCCAGCAGCCAAGACTCGGGGGCCGACACTGAAGCTTTCTTT | CASSQDSGADTEAFF
once | TRBD2 | TRBJ2-3 | TRBV7-2 | TGTGCCAGCAGCTTATTAGCGGGAAGGGATACGCAGTATTTT | CASSLLAGRDTQYF
NA | TRBD1 | TRBJ2-7 | TRBV20-1 | TGCAGTGCTAGAGCCAGAACAGGGGGCGGCTACGAGCAGTACTTC | CSARARTGGGYEQYF
many | NA | TRBJ2-1 | TRBV28 | TGTGCCAGCAGTTTATCCGGCATCTACAATGAGCAGTTCTTC | CASSLSGIYNEQFF
NA | NA | TRBJ1-5 | TRBV30 | TGTGCCTGGAGCTCCGGAGGCAATCAGCCCCAGCATTTT | CAWSSGGNQPQHF
NA | NA | TRBJ1-3 | TRBV11-2 | TGTGCCAGCAGCCAAATGGGGGGAACTGGAAACACCATATATTTT | CASSQMGGTGNTIYF
NA | TRBD2 | TRBJ2-1 | TRBV27 | TGTGCCAGCAGTCAACTAGCGGGGGCTACTAAATACAATGAGCAGTTCTTC | CASSQLAGATKYNEQFF
many | TRBD1 | TRBJ2-7 | TRBV10-3 | TGTGCCATCAGTAAACCGGGACAGGGCGTACACGAGCAGTACTTC | CAISKPGQGVHEQYF
NA | NA | TRBJ1-5 | TRBV18 | TGTGCCAGCTCACCACCGTCCAAGGCGGGGCCCCAGCATTTT | CASSPPSKAGPQHF
few | TRBD2 | TRBJ2-2 | TRBV28 | TGTGCCAGCAGTCCCACGGGGGGGCCGTACACCGGGGAGCTGTTTTTT | CASSPTGGPYTGELFF
few | NA | TRBJ2-4 | TRBV3-1 | TGTGCCAGCAGCCAAGACGGAAGACTAGCCAAAAACATTCAGTACTTC | CASSQDGRLAKNIQYF
NA | TRBD1 | TRBJ1-2 | TRBV24-1 | TGTGCCACCAGTGCGGGGACAGTCTATGGCTACACCTTC | CATSAGTVYGYTF
few | TRBD1 | TRBJ2-1 | TRBV2 | TGTGCCAGCAGTCTGGACAGGGGGCTCTCCTACAATGAGCAGTTCTTC | CASSLDRGLSYNEQFF
NA | NA | TRBJ1-3 | TRBV5-1 | TGCGCCAGCAGCCGGGAGGGTCAGGGGCACACCATATATTTT | CASSREGQGHTIYF
NA | NA | TRBJ2-3 | TRBV20-1 | TGCAGTGCTAGACGGGGGGCAGGTACAGATACGCAGTATTTT | CSARRGAGTDTQYF
NA | TRBD1 | TRBJ1-2 | TRBV12-3/TRBV12-4 | TGTGCCAGCAGTTTTTGGACAGGGCCCACCGAGGGCTACACCTTC | CASSFWTGPTEGYTF
few | TRBD2 | TRBJ2-5 | TRBV7-9 | TGTGCCAGCAGCTTAGATGGCGGGAGCCAAGAGACCCAGTACTTC | CASSLDGGSQETQYF
few | NA | TRBJ2-1 | TRBV20-1 | TGCAGTGCTAGGGGGGGGGGCAGCAATGAGCAGTTCTTC | CSARGGGSNEQFF
few | TRBD1 | TRBJ2-2 | TRBV9 | TGTGCCAGCAGCGGACGCAGCCCCGGGACAGGGGGCCACACCGGGGAGCTGTTTTTT | CASSGRSPGTGGHTGELFF
few | NA | TRBJ2-7 | TRBV7-2 | TGTGCCAGCAGCTTAGCGGAGCTCTACGAGCAGTACTTC | CASSLAELYEQYF
few | TRBD2 | TRBJ2-1 | TRBV20-1 | TGCAGTGCTAAGAAGGCTAGCGGGGGGAGATACAATGAGCAGTTCTTC | CSAKKASGGRYNEQFF
many | TRBD1 | TRBJ1-2 | TRBV29-1 | TGCAGCGTTGACGGACAGGGAAGAAACTATGGCTACACCTTC | CSVDGQGRNYGYTF
NA | TRBD2 | TRBJ2-1 | TRBV24-1 | TGTGCCACCAGTGGTTTCTCGACTAGCGGGGGGAGCAATGAGCAGTTCTTC | CATSGFSTSGGSNEQFF
few | NA | TRBJ2-7 | TRBV7-2 | TGTGCCAGCAGCTTAACCCTCGAGCAGTACTTC | CASSLTLEQYF
few | NA | TRBJ1-2 | TRBV5-6 | TGTGCCAGCAGCTTGCCAGGGCGGTATGGCTACACCTTC | CASSLPGRYGYTF
few | TRBD1 | TRBJ2-3 | TRBV7-2 | TGTGCCAGCAGCTCACAGGGGGCATATACGCAGTATTTT | CASSSQGAYTQYF
few | NA | TRBJ2-2 | TRBV12-3/TRBV12-4 | TGTGCCAGCAGGTTGACAGCCAACACCGGGGAGCTGTTTTTT | CASRLTANTGELFF
NA | NA | TRBJ2-7 | TRBV11-2 | TGTGCCAGCAGCTTAGGAGAGGACGAGCAGTACTTC | CASSLGEDEQYF